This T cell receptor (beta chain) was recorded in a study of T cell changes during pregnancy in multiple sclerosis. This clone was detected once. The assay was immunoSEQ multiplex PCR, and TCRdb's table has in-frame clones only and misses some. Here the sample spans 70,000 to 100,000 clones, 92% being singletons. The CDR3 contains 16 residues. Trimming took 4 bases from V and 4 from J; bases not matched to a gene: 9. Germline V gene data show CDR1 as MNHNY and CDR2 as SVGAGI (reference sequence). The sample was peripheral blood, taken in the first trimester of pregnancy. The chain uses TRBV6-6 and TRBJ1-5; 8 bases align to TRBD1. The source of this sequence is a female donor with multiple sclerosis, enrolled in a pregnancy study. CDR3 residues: CASSSSRDRPNQPQHF. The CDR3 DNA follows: TGTGCCAGCAGTTCTTCACGGGACAGGCCGAATCAGCCCCAGCATTTT.